Below, 17 T cell receptor beta chains from the same sample are listed, as sequenced in a study of blood T cell repertoires in COVID-19. Profiled with immunoSEQ multiplex PCR; TCRdb holds only in-frame clones, not every one. The profile shows hundreds of thousands of clones, more than 75% of them singletons. The specimen sequenced was peripheral blood. The receptor source for this set is a woman in her forties who had recovered from COVID-19.

The V call is TRBV7-6, the J call TRBJ1-3; D not certain. Trimming stripped 0 bases from V and 4 bases from J, with 10 bases between. The V gene's germline CDR1 is SGHVS and CDR2 FNYEAQ. This CDR3 has 15 residues. The CDR3 loop is CASSLAASRGNTIYF. In DNA form, the CDR3 reads TGTGCCAGCAGCTTAGCGGCATCGCGGGGAAACACCATATATTTT. Combining the CDR3 with reference TRBV7-6 and TRBJ1-3 gives the whole variable domain GAGVSQSPRYKVTKRGQDVALRCDPISGHVSLYWYRQALGQGPEFLTYFNYEAQQDKSGLPNDRFSAERPEGSISTLTIQRTEQRDSAMYRCASSLAASRGNTIYFGEGSWLTVV.

The rearrangement uses TRBV19 and TRBJ1-5, with 7 bases lining up with TRBD1. Losses at the gene ends were 7 bases for V and 1 base for J; bases not matched to a gene: 7. Germline V gene lookup returns CDR1 LNHDA and CDR2 SQIVND (reference sequence). The CDR3 is made up of 15 amino acids. In nucleotides, the CDR3 is TGTGCCAGTAAGGACGACAGGGCAAGCAATCAGCCCCAGCATTTT. It codes for CASKDDRASNQPQHF.

This chain links TRBV24-1 with TRBJ2-3; 12 nucleotides align to TRBD1. The germline V gene encodes CDR1 KGHDR and CDR2 SFDVKD. The ends lost 4 bases at V and 3 bases at J; junction bases unmatched: 4. This CDR3 spans 16 amino acids. DNA of the CDR3: TGTGCCACCAGTGAACGGGACAGGGGGCGAACAGATACGCAGTATTTT. It yields the protein CATSERDRGRTDTQYF.

The chain links TRBV9 to TRBJ1-3; D is uncertain. The V end was cut by 5 bases, the J end by 1 base, with 7 bases between. This CDR3 is 13 amino acids long. Germline CDR1 reads SGDLS; CDR2 reads YYNGEE. The CDR3 sequence is CASRGESGNTIYF. The CDR3 DNA sequence: TGTGCCAGCAGGGGCGAGTCTGGAAACACCATATATTTT.

This clone was seen only a few times. V is TRBV15 and J is TRBJ1-5; D is unresolved. Germline-derived CDR1 and CDR2 are LNHNV and YYDKDF (reference sequence). The CDR3 runs to 15 residues. Deletions cut 2 bases from V and 6 bases from J, with 14 bases between. DNA of the CDR3: TGTGCCACCAGCAGACCACCAGCGGGCAGTCAGCCCCAGCATTTT. Amino acids: CATSRPPAGSQPQHF. Complete variable domain (other parts from reference TRBV15 and TRBJ1-5): DAMVIQNPRYQVTQFGKPVTLSCSQTLNHNVMYWYQQKSSQAPKLLFHYYDKDFNNEADTPDNFQSRRPNTSFCFLDIRSPGLGDTAMYLCATSRPPAGSQPQHFGDGTRLSIL.

The chain joins TRBV9 to TRBJ2-2; D remains ambiguous. Germline V gene lookup returns CDR1 SGDLS and CDR2 YYNGEE. V shed 2 bases and J shed 3 bases, with 8 bases lying between them. CDR3 length: 14 residues. CDR3 amino acids: CASSVATHTGELFF. The CDR3 DNA reads TGTGCCAGCAGCGTGGCCACACACACCGGGGAGCTGTTTTTT.

The V gene is TRBV2, the J gene TRBJ2-2, with D possibly TRBD2 on 6 matching bases. This CDR3 has 16 residues. In germline, CDR1 is SNHLY, CDR2 FYNNEI. With 6 bases removed from V and 0 bases from J, the gap between germline ends came to 14 bases. The DNA for the CDR3 is TGTGCCAGCAGCCCCGCCGGGGGAGCGAACACCGGGGAGCTGTTTTTT. Translated: CASSPAGGANTGELFF.

The V gene is TRBV5-4, the J gene TRBJ1-2; TRBD1 matches at 11 bases. The CDR3 length is 16 residues. CDR1 is SGHNT, CDR2 YYREEE, per germline (reference sequence). V shed 4 bases and J 4 bases; nucleotides not matched to a gene: 9. The CDR3 DNA reads TGTGCCAGCAGCATGGGGGACAGGGGGAGTCCCTATGGCTACACCTTC. Translating it yields CASSMGDRGSPYGYTF.

The chain uses TRBV27 and TRBJ1-2; weak D call: TRBD1 (5 bases). The germline CDR1 and CDR2 sequences are MNHEY and SMNVEV (reference sequence). CDR3 size: 14 residues. V shed 3 bases and J shed 7 bases, with 15 bases lying between them. The CDR3 nucleotides read TGTGCCAGCAGTTTTGGCGGGGGGGGAACTGGCTACACCTTC. Encoded protein: CASSFGGGGTGYTF.

Only one count was recorded for this clone. This chain connects TRBV6-1 to TRBJ1-2; 8 bases are a match to TRBD1. The V gene end was trimmed by 3 bases and the J gene end by 4 bases; junction bases not matched to a gene: 7. The CDR3 length is 15 residues. CDR1 and CDR2 (germline): MNHNS, SASEGT. The CDR3 bases are TGTGCCAGCAGTGAGCGGCAGGGGGCTTCCTATGGCTACACCTTC. Translation: CASSERQGASYGYTF.

V and J are TRBV5-6 and TRBJ1-2, with 7 bases lining up with TRBD1. The CDR3 sequence is 13 residues long. Trimming at V came to 4 bases and at J to 2 bases, leaving 2 bases not matched to a gene. In germline, CDR1 is SGHDT, CDR2 YYEEEE. This CDR3 is CASSPGQNYGYTF. The CDR3 region has the DNA TGTGCCAGCAGCCCGGGACAGAACTATGGCTACACCTTC.

The chain carries TRBV2 and TRBJ2-6; 8 nucleotides match TRBD1. The CDR3 is 14 residues long. Germline V gene data show CDR1 as SNHLY and CDR2 as FYNNEI. V gave up 8 bases and J gave up 3 bases; unmatched junction bases: 3. The CDR3: CASDRGIGANVLTF. DNA of the CDR3: TGTGCCAGCGACAGGGGTATTGGGGCCAACGTCCTGACTTTC.

The CDR3 spells CASSESSMRGGEQYV. In DNA form, the CDR3 reads TGTGCCAGCAGCGAGTCCTCTATGCGGGGGGGCGAGCAGTACGTC. The chain couples TRBV7-2 to TRBJ2-7; 9 nucleotides line up with TRBD2. V gave up 5 bases and J gave up 6 bases; unmatched junction bases: 11. The CDR3 loop spans 15 amino acids. CDR1 is SGHTA and CDR2 is FQGNSA in the germline V gene.

The V and J genes are TRBV4-3 and TRBJ2-7, with 9 bases matching TRBD2. The CDR3 sequence is 18 residues long. V shed 0 bases, J shed 1 base, and the junction held 10 bases outside the gene matches. Germline assignment: CDR1 LGHNA and CDR2 YSLEER. This CDR3 is CASSQDVGREGRSYEQYF. The CDR3 region has the DNA TGCGCCAGCAGCCAAGATGTAGGGCGGGAGGGACGGTCCTACGAGCAGTACTTC.

The rearrangement joins TRBV30 to TRBJ1-2; D not certain. With 0 bases removed from V and 7 bases from J, the gap between germline ends came to 15 bases. Germline CDR1 reads GTSNPN; CDR2 reads SVGIG (reference sequence). CDR3 length equals 14 residues. CDR3 amino acids: CAWSVRAGEGGYTF. Written as DNA, the CDR3 is TGTGCCTGGAGTGTGAGGGCAGGTGAGGGTGGCTACACCTTC.

This clone was detected once. The CDR3 bases are TGTGCCAGCAGTTTATCGGCTAGTTGGGCAGATACGCAGTATTTT. Residues: CASSLSASWADTQYF. This rearrangement joins TRBV27 to TRBJ2-3; no clear D. There are 15 residues in the CDR3. Germline loops: CDR1 MNHEY, CDR2 SMNVEV (reference sequence). The V end lost 0 bases, the J end lost 4 bases, and 11 bases lay between the germline ends.

This rearrangement joins TRBV28 to TRBJ2-1; D ambiguous. V was shortened by 8 bases and J by 0 bases, with 11 bases between the two germline ends. The germline CDR1 and CDR2 sequences are MDHEN and SYDVKM. CDR3 size: 14 residues. Here the CDR3 DNA reads TGTGCCAGCGGTACCCCGCGCTCCTACAATGAGCAGTTCTTC. Protein product: CASGTPRSYNEQFF.